The 29 T cell receptor beta chains below all came from one sample that was sequenced in a study of HIV-infected patients and healthy controls (TCRdb year 2014). The library was produced with 5' RACE. The reads were generated on an Illumina MiSeq. Using SuperScript III with primers targeting the alpha and beta constant regions, approximately 450 ng of RNA was reverse transcribed. Separate alpha and beta chain libraries were generated by chain-specific third strand synthesis with multiplexing indices. TCRdb's own reprocessing of the public reads used fastp at Q25 and MiXCR and kept productive beta chains. Each entry merges the rows of one CDR3 protein and shows their most common DNA and genes. The sample profile shows about 17,000 distinct CDR3 sequences; about 5.4% of them were found once. 1.9% of the sample belongs to the ten largest clones. Since whole blood was used without any cell fractionation, the repertoire reflected all peripheral T cells in unsorted form.

Sequenced material: blood. The receptors here all came from an adult in good health.

By share of the sample, this clonotype is medium-sized. This chain joins TRBV20-1 and TRBJ1-1; D not resolved. Germline assignment: CDR1 DFQATT and CDR2 SNEGSKA (reference sequence). CDR3 length: 14 amino acids. V lost 4 bases, J lost 1 base, and 13 bases lay in between. CDR3 bases: TGCAGTGCTAAACCCATCGAAACGAACACTGAAGCTTTCTTT. Translation gives CSAKPIETNTEAFF.

This clonotype was observed many times. This rearrangement joins TRBV6-5 to TRBJ1-1; 9 bases fit TRBD1. The V gene's germline CDR1 is MNHEY and CDR2 SVGAGI. This CDR3 is 16 amino acids long. V dropped 4 bases and J dropped 1; count of bases not matched to a gene: 7. The CDR3, as DNA: TGTGCCAGCAGTTTCTATCGGACAGGGGCGAACACTGAAGCTTTCTTT. Protein: CASSFYRTGANTEAFF.

This clonotype showed up many times. This chain joins TRBV6-2 or TRBV6-3 and TRBJ2-1; D gene unclear. Trimming left V 2 bases short and J 2 bases short, with 10 bases between. CDR1 and CDR2 from the germline V gene are MNHEY and SVGEGT. The CDR3 contains 15 residues. CDR3 nucleotide sequence: TGTGCCAGCAGTTACAAAGAGTACGCCTACAATGAGCAGTTCTTC. Its translation: CASSYKEYAYNEQFF.

This clonotype has ten or more counts. The chain links TRBV10-3 to TRBJ2-3; the match to TRBD2 covers 8 bases. Germline loops: CDR1 ENHRY, CDR2 SYGVKD. The CDR3 totals 16 residues. The junction had 2 bases not matched to a gene; V was cut back by 0 bases and J by 0 bases. The CDR3 nucleotides are TGTGCCATCAGTGAGTCCACGGGGGGGAGCACAGATACGCAGTATTTT. This gives the protein CAISESTGGSTDTQYF.

As concerns this clonotype: It may be a read error: a sequence one base away is much more abundant. The rearrangement uses TRBV11-2 and TRBJ2-3; D unresolved. Looked up from germline, CDR1 is SGHAT and CDR2 is FQNNGV. The CDR3 consists of 11 residues. Trimming pared 3 bases from V and 4 bases from J, leaving 2 bases between. In DNA, the CDR3 is TGTGCCAGCAGCTTGTCAGATACGCAGTATTTT. It yields the protein CASSLSDTQYF.

This clonotype was seen many times. The chain recombines TRBV18 with TRBJ1-2; D is undetermined. The CDR3 length is 13 residues. Germline CDR1 and CDR2: KGHSH and LQKENI. The germline V and J ends were trimmed by 3 bases and 6 bases, with 11 bases remaining between them. CDR3 amino acids: CASSPAGRNGYTF. In DNA, the CDR3 is TGTGCCAGCTCACCGGCAGGCCGCAATGGCTACACCTTC. The variable domain in full, with the rest retrieved from reference TRBV18 and TRBJ1-2, is NAGVMQNPRHLVRRRGQEARLRCSPMKGHSHVYWYRQLPEEGLKFMVYLQKENIIDESGMPKERFSAEFPKEGPSILRIQQVVRGDSAAYFCASSPAGRNGYTFGSGTRLTVV.

CDR3 loop: CASSITSGREKLFF. The CDR3 DNA reads as TGTGCCAGTAGTATTACCTCAGGACGTGAAAAACTGTTTTTT. This chain connects TRBV19 to TRBJ1-4; D not certain. The V gene lost 3 bases and the J gene lost 7 bases, with 12 bases spanning the gap. The germline V gene encodes CDR1 LNHDA and CDR2 SQIVND (reference sequence). The CDR3 is made up of 14 amino acids.

This clonotype is medium-sized. The rearrangement joins TRBV6-2 or TRBV6-3 to TRBJ2-1; 8 bases are shared with TRBD2. In germline, CDR1 is MNHEY, CDR2 SVGEGT. The J segment lost 5 bases and the V segment lost 6 bases, leaving 6 bases of the junction unmatched. The CDR3 covers 14 residues. The CDR3 region is CASSPSGFHNEQFF. DNA of the CDR3: TGTGCCAGCAGCCCTAGCGGGTTCCACAATGAGCAGTTCTTC.

The sample holds many counts of this clonotype. The rearrangement links TRBV2 to TRBJ2-3, with D unclear. The CDR3 contains 12 residues. Trimming pared 6 bases from V and 0 bases from J, leaving 4 bases between. The germline gives CDR1 SNHLY, CDR2 FYNNEI. The CDR3 sequence: CASRISTDTQYF. The CDR3 nucleotides read TGTGCCAGCAGAATTAGCACAGATACGCAGTATTTT. Full variable domain (remainder filled in from reference TRBV2 and TRBJ2-3): EPEVTQTPSHQVTQMGQEVILRCVPISNHLYFYWYRQILGQKVEFLVSFYNNEISEKSEIFDDQFSVERPDGSNFTLKIRSTKLEDSAMYFCASRISTDTQYFGPGTRLTVL.

Ten or more counts support this clonotype. This chain links TRBV12-3 or TRBV12-4 with TRBJ2-2; D uncertain. There are 12 residues in the CDR3. Trimming removed 4 bases from V and 11 bases from J, with 11 bases in between. CDR3 nucleotides: TGTGCCAGCAGTTCTGGGCCGCCCGAGCTGTTTTTT. Translating it yields CASSSGPPELFF.

This clonotype was observed a few times. V is TRBV5-1 and J is TRBJ2-2; D might be TRBD1 (7 bases). The length of the CDR3 is 16 residues. V was pared by 1 base and J by 3 bases, with 13 bases between. Germline CDR1 and CDR2: SGHRS and YFSETQ. In nucleotides, the CDR3 is TGCGCCAGCAGCTTGATGGGCAGGGGGGACACCGGGGAGCTGTTTTTT. Protein sequence: CASSLMGRGDTGELFF.

The table lists this clonotype with many counts. The CDR3 region is CSARDPGQGMNTEAFF. As DNA, the CDR3 is TGCAGTGCTAGAGATCCGGGACAGGGGATGAACACTGAAGCTTTCTTT. The chain has TRBV20-1 and TRBJ1-1; 10 positions match TRBD1. There are 16 residues in the CDR3. J was trimmed by 0 bases and V by 0 bases; bases with no gene match: 4. Germline V lookup: CDR1 DFQATT, CDR2 SNEGSKA (reference sequence).

This clonotype appeared a few times. This may arise from a read error, as a much more abundant clone is one base away. The chain uses TRBV13 and TRBJ2-7; 10 nucleotides align to TRBD2. Germline CDR1 reads PRHDT; CDR2 reads FYEKMQ (reference sequence). Trimming took 5 bases from V and 5 from J; bases not matched to a gene: 12. The CDR3 extends over 16 amino acids. The DNA of the CDR3 is TGTGCCAGCAGCCTCGAGACTAGCGGGCCAGACGACGAGCAGTACTTC. Translation: CASSLETSGPDDEQYF.

In this sample, this clonotype turned up many times. The rearrangement joins TRBV7-2 to TRBJ1-2; the D is unclear. The V end was cut by 2 bases, the J end by 2 bases, with 6 bases between. The CDR3 length is 13 residues. Germline CDR1 and CDR2: SGHTA and FQGNSA. CDR3 amino acids: CASSLSTNYGYTF. CDR3 DNA: TGTGCCAGCAGCTTATCCACCAACTATGGCTACACCTTC.

This clonotype was seen at least ten times. The CDR3, as DNA: TGTGCCAGCAGCGGTAACCCCGGGTCCTTTCGGGAGACCCAGTACTTC. It yields the protein CASSGNPGSFRETQYF. The V and J genes are TRBV7-3 and TRBJ2-5; the D is unclear. V shed 5 bases and J shed 5 bases, with 21 bases lying between them. CDR3 size: 16 residues. Germline lookup yields CDR1 SGHTA and CDR2 FQGTGA.

This clonotype was counted between two and nine times. J is TRBJ1-2 and V is TRBV19, with D possibly matching TRBD1 (6 bases). V lost 7 bases, J lost 4 bases, and 19 bases lay in between. Looked up from germline, CDR1 is LNHDA and CDR2 is SQIVND (reference sequence). The CDR3 runs to 15 residues. The CDR3 protein is CASKDSSLFVYGYTF. DNA of the CDR3: TGTGCCAGTAAGGACAGCAGCCTCTTTGTCTATGGCTACACCTTC.

This clonotype was detected many times. This chain connects TRBV7-9 to TRBJ1-2; the D is unclear. This CDR3 comprises 14 residues. Trimming removed 5 bases at V and 3 bases at J, with 13 bases between. Germline loops: CDR1 SEHNR, CDR2 FQNEAQ (reference sequence). CDR3: CASSASAGYYGYTF. CDR3 DNA sequence: TGTGCCAGCAGCGCTTCTGCGGGGTACTATGGCTACACCTTC.

This clonotype was seen ten or more times. V gene TRBV7-2 combines with J gene TRBJ2-6; D call uncertain. V was pared by 1 base and J by 1 base, with 11 bases between. The CDR3 is 17 amino acids. CDR1 is SGHTA and CDR2 is FQGNSA in the germline V gene. In nucleotides, the CDR3 is TGTGCCAGCAGCTTAGGTCCCCCCCCATCTGGGGCCAACGTCCTGACTTTC. It translates to CASSLGPPPSGANVLTF.

This clonotype came up many times. The chain carries TRBV12-3 or TRBV12-4 and TRBJ2-5, with 8 bases aligning to TRBD2. After removal of 6 bases from V and 5 bases from J, the junction contained 8 bases not matched to a gene. The CDR3 is made up of 14 amino acids. Here the CDR3 DNA reads TGTGCCAGCAGACCTCGGGGGGGTTCGGAGACCCAGTACTTC. The encoded protein is CASRPRGGSETQYF.

This clonotype was recorded many times. V and J are TRBV7-9 and TRBJ2-3; 8 positions match TRBD2. Germline V gives CDR1 SEHNR, CDR2 FQNEAQ (reference sequence). J gave up 5 bases and V 5 bases, and 9 bases lay outside the gene matches. This CDR3 comprises 15 residues. The CDR3 nucleotides read TGTGCCAGCAGCCTCGGGGGGGCCGGGAGAGATACGCAGTATTTT. Its translation: CASSLGGAGRDTQYF. Based on the CDR3 plus reference TRBV7-9 and TRBJ2-3, the full variable domain is DTGVSQNPRHKITKRGQNVTFRCDPISEHNRLYWYRQTLGQGPEFLTYFQNEAQLEKSRLLSDRFSAERPKGSFSTLEIQRTEQGDSAMYLCASSLGGAGRDTQYFGPGTRLTVL.

By sample share, this clonotype is medium-sized. This rearrangement joins TRBV2 to TRBJ2-5, with 7 bases matching TRBD1. This CDR3 is 13 amino acids long. CDR1 is SNHLY, CDR2 FYNNEI, per germline. Germline trimming cut 7 bases from V and 5 bases from J; bases unmatched to any gene: 7. CDR3 amino acids: CASMKRGLETQYF. The CDR3 region has the DNA TGTGCCAGCATGAAGAGGGGGCTGGAGACCCAGTACTTC.

This clonotype rates as medium-sized. The J gene is TRBJ1-5, the V gene TRBV28; maybe TRBD1 (5 bases). Germline CDR1 is MDHEN and CDR2 is SYDVKM. Trimming removed 8 bases from V and 4 bases from J, with 9 bases in between. This CDR3 spans 12 amino acids. For the CDR3, the DNA is TGTGCCAGCGACAGTCCTAATCAGCCCCAGCATTTT. Its translation: CASDSPNQPQHF.

Many counts were recorded for this clonotype. The chain recombines TRBV7-3 with TRBJ1-6; D is unclear. The CDR3 length is 13 residues. V was shortened by 2 bases and J by 8 bases, with 7 bases between the two germline ends. Per germline, CDR1 SGHTA and CDR2 FQGTGA. The CDR3, as DNA: TGTGCCAGCAGCTTATATTCCGATTCACCCCTCCACTTT. Translating gives CASSLYSDSPLHF.

This clonotype has ten or more counts. The V and J genes are TRBV7-2 and TRBJ2-1; TRBD2 matches 13 bases. This CDR3 has 18 residues. Per germline, CDR1 SGHTA and CDR2 FQGNSA. V was clipped by 5 bases and J by 0 bases; unmatched bases: 7. The CDR3 here is CASSLGLAGAPSYNEQFF. The CDR3 DNA follows: TGTGCCAGCAGCCTCGGACTAGCGGGGGCGCCCTCCTACAATGAGCAGTTCTTC.

The sample holds many counts of this clonotype. The gene calls are TRBV20-1 and TRBJ2-5, with D perhaps being TRBD1 or TRBD2 (5 bases each). Germline loops: CDR1 DFQATT, CDR2 SNEGSKA (reference sequence). CDR3 length equals 14 residues. V lost 6 bases and J lost 4, with 18 bases in between. The CDR3 reads CSAPRVLGGETQYF. The CDR3 DNA reads as TGCAGTGCCCCTCGGGTCCTTGGGGGAGAGACCCAGTACTTC.

This clonotype was observed many times. The chain employs TRBV12-3 or TRBV12-4 and TRBJ1-5; 7 bases line up with TRBD1. This CDR3 is built from 14 residues. Trimming at V came to 3 bases and at J to 5 bases, leaving 4 bases not matched to a gene. The DNA of the CDR3 is TGTGCCAGCAGTTTTGACAGGGTTCATCAGCCCCAGCATTTT. Its translation is CASSFDRVHQPQHF.

This clonotype was seen at least ten times. The J gene is TRBJ1-5, the V gene TRBV6-5; D possibly corresponds to TRBD1 (5 bases). Per the germline V gene, CDR1 is MNHEY and CDR2 is SVGAGI. The CDR3 has 12 residues. The V end lost 5 bases, the J end lost 6 bases, and 8 bases lay between the germline ends. The CDR3 sequence: CASSGGSQPQHF. Here the CDR3 DNA reads TGTGCCAGCAGTGGGGGGAGTCAGCCCCAGCATTTT.

Sample share makes this clonotype medium-sized. The V gene is TRBV6-6, the J gene TRBJ2-5; D assignment may be TRBD1 or TRBD2 (5 bases each). CDR1 is MNHNY and CDR2 is SVGAGI in the germline V gene (reference sequence). This CDR3 contains 16 residues. The V end was cut by 6 bases, the J end by 0 bases, with 17 bases between. CDR3 sequence reads: CASRYRDDWYQETQYF. The CDR3 nucleotides are TGTGCCAGCAGGTACCGGGACGATTGGTACCAAGAGACCCAGTACTTC.

V is TRBV14 and J is TRBJ2-7, with TRBD1 as a possible D gene (6 bases). Deletions cut 4 bases from V and 3 bases from J, with 7 bases between. In germline, CDR1 is SGHDN, CDR2 FVKESK. This CDR3 has 12 residues. CDR3 coding DNA: TGTGCCAGCAGCCTGGACAGCTACGAGCAGTACTTC. It encodes CASSLDSYEQYF.